These T cell receptor beta chains were read from a single sample in a study of shared clonotypes between healthy human individuals. The method was immunoSEQ multiplex PCR; TCRdb's version includes in-frame clones alone and lacks a portion of them. Counted here are some 2.1 million clones, 90% to 95% occurring once; the ten biggest clones make up 0.13%. Material for sequencing was naive CD4+ T cells sorted from blood. These receptor sequences come from a man aged 18-30 years in good health. Both conserved end residues are part of each CDR3. A D gene is named only where the DNA matches it firmly. The size of a clone is reported for some rows only, either as once, few or many, or as a class for expanded clones.

TRBJ1-1 | . | TRBV7-2 | . | TGTGCCAGCAGTCAAAGCTATCCCTCTGAAGCTTTCTTT | CASSQSYPSEAFF
TRBJ1-5 | . | TRBV28 | TRBD1 | TGTGCCAGCAGTTTGTGGCAGGGGGAAAATCAGCCCCAGCATTTT | CASSLWQGENQPQHF
TRBJ2-1 | . | TRBV6-5 | TRBD2 | TGTGCCAGCAGACTAGCGGGAGCGGACAATGAGCAGTTCTTC | CASRLAGADNEQFF
TRBJ2-3 | once | TRBV30 | TRBD1 | TGTGCCTGGGAACAGGGGGCAGATACGCAGTATTTT | CAWEQGADTQYF
TRBJ2-7 | . | TRBV25-1 | TRBD1 | TGTGCCAGCAGTGTGGCCGGGACAGACAACGAGCAGTACTTC | CASSVAGTDNEQYF
TRBJ2-3 | . | TRBV19 | . | TGTGCCAGTAGTATCACAAGCGGAAGCACAGATACGCAGTATTTT | CASSITSGSTDTQYF
TRBJ1-1 | . | TRBV5-1 | TRBD1 | TGCGCCAGCAGCTTGGAAGGACAGGGAACTGAAGCTTTCTTT | CASSLEGQGTEAFF
TRBJ2-5 | . | TRBV14 | TRBD2 | TGTGCCAGCAGCCAAGGGGGACTAGCGGTACAAGAGACCCAGTACTTC | CASSQGGLAVQETQYF
TRBJ2-5 | . | TRBV27 | TRBD1 | TGTGCCAGCAGTGATCTAGGACAGGGTCAAGAGACCCAGTACTTC | CASSDLGQGQETQYF
TRBJ2-3 | . | TRBV2 | . | TGTGCCAGCAGTGAAGGGGCGGGGCGTCGCACAGATACGCAGTATTTT | CASSEGAGRRTDTQYF
TRBJ2-5 | . | TRBV7-8 | . | TGTGCCAGCAGCTCGCGAGCAGCCACCAGCGGCCGGAACCAAGAGACCCAGTACTTC | CASSSRAATSGRNQETQYF
TRBJ2-3 | once | TRBV5-1 | . | TGCGCCAGCAGCTTGTCGTCCGGAACAGATACGCAGTATTTT | CASSLSSGTDTQYF
TRBJ2-6 | once | TRBV5-4 | . | TGTGCCAGCACCACCTGGCTCCTAGGCTCTGGGGCCAACGTCCTGACTTTC | CASTTWLLGSGANVLTF
TRBJ1-1 | once | TRBV30 | TRBD1 | TGTGCCTGGAGTGTAGGGGCAGGGGGCGCCGGCACTGAAGCTTTCTTT | CAWSVGAGGAGTEAFF
TRBJ2-1 | few | TRBV10-1 | . | TGCGCCAGCAGTGAGTCGCAACCCGCTGGTGAGCAGTTCTTC | CASSESQPAGEQFF
TRBJ2-5 | once | TRBV5-4 | . | TGTGCCAGCAGCCGGCAGCAAGAGACCCAGTACTTC | CASSRQQETQYF
TRBJ1-6 | . | TRBV27 | . | TGTGCCAGCAGTTTATACGGGACGCTAAGCTCCTATAATTCACCCCTCCACTTT | CASSLYGTLSSYNSPLHF
TRBJ2-7 | . | TRBV6-5 | . | TGTGCCATCTCACGAGGCAGGGGAGGAGTAAACGAGCAGTACTTC | CAISRGRGGVNEQYF
TRBJ1-5 | . | TRBV5-1 | . | TGCGCCAGCAGCTTGGGAGGGGAAAAGGGACAGCCCCAGCATTTT | CASSLGGEKGQPQHF
TRBJ1-5 | . | TRBV2 | TRBD1 | TGTGCCAGCAGTACAGGGGGGCGTCAGCCCCAGCATTTT | CASSTGGRQPQHF
TRBJ1-4 | . | TRBV18 | TRBD1 | TGTGCCAGCTCACCACCTGGGACAGGGATGTACGAAAAACTGTTTTTT | CASSPPGTGMYEKLFF
TRBJ1-1 | . | TRBV5-1 | TRBD1 | TGCGCCAGCAGCGACAGGGGGCGGGACACTGAAGCTTTCTTT | CASSDRGRDTEAFF
TRBJ2-7 | . | TRBV5-1 | TRBD1 | TGCGCCAGCAGGACAGGGGAGCGTTCCTACGAGCAGTACTTC | CASRTGERSYEQYF
TRBJ2-5 | . | TRBV5-1 | . | TGCGCCAGCAGCTTGGACAGGGCGGAAGAGACCCAGTACTTC | CASSLDRAEETQYF
TRBJ2-1 | . | TRBV10-3 | . | TGTGCCATCAGTGAAGGAGCGGATGAGCAGTTCTTC | CAISEGADEQFF
TRBJ2-7 | . | TRBV10-3 | TRBD1 | TGTGCCATCAGTTCGGGACAGGGGGCATACGAGCAGTACTTC | CAISSGQGAYEQYF
TRBJ2-7 | . | TRBV6-5 | TRBD2 | TGTGCCAGCAGGGCGGGAGGATCATCCTACGAGCAGTACTTC | CASRAGGSSYEQYF
TRBJ2-7 | . | TRBV10-1 | . | TGCGCCAGCAGTGAGGCCCAGGGGCCCGCTCCGGAGCAGTACTTC | CASSEAQGPAPEQYF
TRBJ1-3 | . | TRBV23-1 | . | TGCGCCAGCAGTCAAGGGCGGCACTCTGGAAACACCATATATTTT | CASSQGRHSGNTIYF
TRBJ2-7 | . | TRBV13 | . | TGTGCCAGCAGCCAATTACGACATAAACAGTACTTC | CASSQLRHKQYF
TRBJ1-1 | . | TRBV2 | TRBD1 | TGTGCCAGCAGGGGACAGGGGACCGGCACTGAAGCTTTCTTT | CASRGQGTGTEAFF
TRBJ1-2 | . | TRBV7-2 | TRBD1 | TGTGCCAGCAGCCCAGACAGGGCCAACTATGGCTACACCTTC | CASSPDRANYGYTF
TRBJ2-1 | . | TRBV5-4 | TRBD2 | TGTGCCAGCAGCCAACCCCCTAGCGGGAGCTCCTACAATGAGCAGTTCTTC | CASSQPPSGSSYNEQFF
TRBJ1-5 | . | TRBV15 | . | TGTGCCACCAGCAGAGACAGGGGGCCCCAGCATTTT | CATSRDRGPQHF